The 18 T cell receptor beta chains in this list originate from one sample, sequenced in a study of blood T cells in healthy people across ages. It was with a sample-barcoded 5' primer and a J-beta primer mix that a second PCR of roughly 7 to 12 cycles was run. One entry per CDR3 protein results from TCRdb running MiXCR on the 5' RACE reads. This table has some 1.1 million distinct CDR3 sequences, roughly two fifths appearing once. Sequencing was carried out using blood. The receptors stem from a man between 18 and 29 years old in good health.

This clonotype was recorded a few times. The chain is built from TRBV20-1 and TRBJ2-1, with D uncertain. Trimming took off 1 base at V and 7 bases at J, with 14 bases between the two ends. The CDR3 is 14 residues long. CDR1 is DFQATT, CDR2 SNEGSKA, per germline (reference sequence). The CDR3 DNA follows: TGCAGTGCTAGAGTCCCACCTACAATTAATGAGCAGTTCTTC. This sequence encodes CSARVPPTINEQFF.

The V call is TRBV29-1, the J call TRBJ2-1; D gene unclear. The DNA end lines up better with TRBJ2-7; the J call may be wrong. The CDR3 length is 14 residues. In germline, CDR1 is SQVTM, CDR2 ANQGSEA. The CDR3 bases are TGCAGCGTTGTCGGAACTGCCTCCTACAATGAGCAGTACTTC. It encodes CSVVGTASYNEQYF.

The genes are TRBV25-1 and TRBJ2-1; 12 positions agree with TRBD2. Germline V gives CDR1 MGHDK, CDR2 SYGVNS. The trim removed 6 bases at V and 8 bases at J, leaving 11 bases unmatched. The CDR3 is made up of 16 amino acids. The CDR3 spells CASSPLSSGGVYEQFF. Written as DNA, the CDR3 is TGTGCCAGCAGCCCCCTATCTAGCGGGGGGGTATATGAGCAGTTCTTC. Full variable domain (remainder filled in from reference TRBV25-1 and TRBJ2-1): EADIYQTPRYLVIGTGKKITLECSQTMGHDKMYWYQQDPGMELHLIHYSYGVNSTEKGDLSSESTVSRIRTEHFPLTLESARPSHTSQYLCASSPLSSGGVYEQFFGPGTRLTVL.

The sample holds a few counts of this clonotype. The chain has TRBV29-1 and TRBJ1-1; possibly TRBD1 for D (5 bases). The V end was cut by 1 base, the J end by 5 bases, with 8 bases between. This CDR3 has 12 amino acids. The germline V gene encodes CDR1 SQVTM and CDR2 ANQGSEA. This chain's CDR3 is CSVEGGVTEAFF. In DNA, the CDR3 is TGCAGCGTTGAAGGAGGGGTGACTGAAGCTTTCTTT.

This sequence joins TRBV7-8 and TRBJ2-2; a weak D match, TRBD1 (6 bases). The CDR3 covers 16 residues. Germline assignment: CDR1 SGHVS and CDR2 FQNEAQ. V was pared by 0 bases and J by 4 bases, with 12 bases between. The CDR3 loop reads CASSLAEQGPTGELFF. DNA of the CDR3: TGTGCCAGCAGCTTAGCTGAACAGGGCCCCACCGGGGAGCTGTTTTTT.

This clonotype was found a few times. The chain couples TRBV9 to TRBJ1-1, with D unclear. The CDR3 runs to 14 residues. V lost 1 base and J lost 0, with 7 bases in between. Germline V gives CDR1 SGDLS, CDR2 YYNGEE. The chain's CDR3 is CASSVQSMNTEAFF. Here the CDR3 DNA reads TGTGCCAGCAGCGTACAGTCTATGAACACTGAAGCTTTCTTT.

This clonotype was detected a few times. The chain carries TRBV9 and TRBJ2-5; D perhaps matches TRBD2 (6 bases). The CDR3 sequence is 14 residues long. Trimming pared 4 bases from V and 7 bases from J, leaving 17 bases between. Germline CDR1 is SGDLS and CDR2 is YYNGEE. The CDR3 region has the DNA TGTGCCAGCAGCCCTCAGGGAGGTCTGGGGACCCAGTACTTC. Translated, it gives CASSPQGGLGTQYF.

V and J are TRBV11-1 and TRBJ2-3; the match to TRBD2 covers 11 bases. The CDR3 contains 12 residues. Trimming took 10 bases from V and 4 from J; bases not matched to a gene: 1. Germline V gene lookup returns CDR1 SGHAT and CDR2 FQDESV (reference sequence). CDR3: CATGLAADTQYF. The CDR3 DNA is TGTGCCACGGGACTAGCGGCAGATACGCAGTATTTT.

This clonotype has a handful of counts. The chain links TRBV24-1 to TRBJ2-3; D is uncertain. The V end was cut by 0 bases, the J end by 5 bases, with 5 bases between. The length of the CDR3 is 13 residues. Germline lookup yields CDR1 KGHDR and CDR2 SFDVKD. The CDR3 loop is CATSDLDGDTQYF. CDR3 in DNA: TGTGCCACCAGTGATTTGGATGGAGATACGCAGTATTTT.

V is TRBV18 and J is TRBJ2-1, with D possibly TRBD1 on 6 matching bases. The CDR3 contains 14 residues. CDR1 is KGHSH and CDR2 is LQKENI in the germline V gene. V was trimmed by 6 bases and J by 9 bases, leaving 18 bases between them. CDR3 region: CASSRGPLDGEQFF. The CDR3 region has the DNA TGTGCCAGCTCCAGGGGCCCGCTTGATGGTGAGCAGTTCTTC.

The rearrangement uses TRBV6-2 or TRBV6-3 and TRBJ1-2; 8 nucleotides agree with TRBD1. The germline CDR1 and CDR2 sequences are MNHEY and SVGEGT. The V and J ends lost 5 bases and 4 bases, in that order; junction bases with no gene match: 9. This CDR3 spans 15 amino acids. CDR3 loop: CASSRAETGVYGYTF. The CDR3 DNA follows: TGTGCCAGCAGTCGTGCCGAGACAGGGGTCTATGGCTACACCTTC.

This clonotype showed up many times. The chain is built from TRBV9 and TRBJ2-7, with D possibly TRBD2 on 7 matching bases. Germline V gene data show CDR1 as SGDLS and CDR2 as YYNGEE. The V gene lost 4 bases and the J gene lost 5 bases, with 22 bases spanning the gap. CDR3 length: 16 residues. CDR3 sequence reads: CASSLRYGGARDEQYF. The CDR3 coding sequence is TGTGCCAGCAGCTTACGATATGGGGGGGCGCGGGACGAGCAGTACTTC.

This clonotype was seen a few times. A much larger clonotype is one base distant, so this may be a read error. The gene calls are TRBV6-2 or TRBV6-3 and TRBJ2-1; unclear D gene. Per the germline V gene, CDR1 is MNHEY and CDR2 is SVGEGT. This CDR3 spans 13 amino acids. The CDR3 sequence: CASSDSTRREQFF. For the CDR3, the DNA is TGTGCCAGCAGTGACTCGACGCGACGCGAGCAGTTCTTC.

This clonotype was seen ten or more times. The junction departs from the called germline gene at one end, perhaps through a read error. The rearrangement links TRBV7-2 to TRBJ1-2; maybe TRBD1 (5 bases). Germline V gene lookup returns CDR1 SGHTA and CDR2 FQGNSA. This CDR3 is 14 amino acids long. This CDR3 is CASSLGRVNYGYTF. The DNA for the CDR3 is TGCGCCAGCAGCTTGGGCAGGGTAAACTATGGCTACACCTTC.

The CDR3 bases are TGTGCCAGCAGCTTAGCGAGGGAATTTAACTACGAGCAGTTCTTC. It is translated as CASSLAREFNYEQFF. The V call is TRBV7-2, the J call TRBJ2-1, with a weak D call TRBD2 (5 bases). The V gene lost 0 bases and the J gene lost 10 bases, with 16 bases spanning the gap. The germline gives CDR1 SGHTA, CDR2 FQGNSA. This CDR3 is built from 15 residues.

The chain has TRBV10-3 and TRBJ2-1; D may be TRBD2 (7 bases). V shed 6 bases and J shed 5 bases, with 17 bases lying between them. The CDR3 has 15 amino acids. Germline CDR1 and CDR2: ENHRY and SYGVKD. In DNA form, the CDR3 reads TGTGCCATCAGCCCTCGGGGGGCGCGGGACAATGAGCAGTTCTTC. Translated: CAISPRGARDNEQFF.

In nucleotides, the CDR3 is TGCAGTGCGTGGGACGGGGATCAGCCCCAGCATTTT. Its protein product is CSAWDGDQPQHF. The chain recombines TRBV20-1 with TRBJ1-5, with D maybe TRBD1 (5 bases). Looked up from germline, CDR1 is DFQATT and CDR2 is SNEGSKA (reference sequence). The CDR3 spans 12 residues. Deletions cut 6 bases from V and 5 bases from J, with 11 bases between.

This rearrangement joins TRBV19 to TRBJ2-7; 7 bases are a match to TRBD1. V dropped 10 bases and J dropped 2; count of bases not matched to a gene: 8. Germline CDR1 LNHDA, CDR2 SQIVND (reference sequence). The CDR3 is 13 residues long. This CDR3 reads CATWDSRTYEQYF. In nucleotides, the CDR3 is TGTGCCACCTGGGACAGTCGAACCTACGAGCAGTACTTC.